This T cell receptor (beta chain) is drawn from a study of T cells in Graves' hyperthyroidism and ophthalmopathy. This clonotype was recorded many times. The trim removed 6 bases at V and 3 bases at J, leaving 13 bases unmatched. The CDR3 contains 16 residues. TCR beta CDR3 regions were amplified from RNA. The HTBI primer set was used in a first-round RT-PCR of the TCR CDR3. TCRdb processed the multiplex PCR reads anew with MiXCR; each CDR3 protein has one entry. The table includes hundreds of thousands of distinct CDR3 sequences, roughly 14% detected once. The specimen was blood. The receptor's source is a woman aged 40 to 50 with Graves' ophthalmopathy. J is TRBJ1-2 and V is TRBV12-3 or TRBV12-4; 7 nucleotides line up with TRBD1. The CDR3 loop is CASRLETGSGHYGYTF. In nucleotides, the CDR3 is TGTGCCAGCAGGCTCGAGACAGGGTCGGGTCACTATGGCTACACCTTC.